The T cell receptor beta chain described here comes from a study of blood T cell repertoires in COVID-19. The overall study: The United States, Italy and Spain were the sources of the acute and convalescent COVID-19 samples.

Authors' data handling: Estimated nucleated cell counts came from reference gene primer amplification. Sequenced by immunoSEQ multiplex PCR; TCRdb stores in-frame clones only, minus some. The V and J calls and clone size come from that table; D and trimming were worked out from the DNA. The sample consists of roughly 140,000 clones, around 83% of them appearing once. Germline values: CDR1 MDHEN, CDR2 SYDVKM. V was cut by 4 bases and J by 0 bases, with 22 bases left in between. This CDR3 is built from 19 residues. The sequencing sample was made of peripheral blood. The source of this sequence is a woman aged 45-65 years with acute or convalescent COVID-19. This chain links TRBV28 with TRBJ2-4, with TRBD2 as a possible D gene (5 bases). The CDR3 nucleotides read TGTGCCAGCAGTTCCGAATACGGGGTGGCCCGACTAGCCAAAAACATTCAGTACTTC. As protein: CASSSEYGVARLAKNIQYF.